These 6 T cell receptor beta chains came from one sample sequenced in a study of blood T cell repertoires in COVID-19. The data were produced by immunoSEQ multiplex PCR, yet TCRdb's version contains in-frame clones alone and is incomplete. The sample carries over 110,000 clones, 84% recorded once. The sequenced sample consisted of PBMCs or T cells enriched from blood (not recorded which). Every receptor here comes from a man between 50 and 59 years old in a cohort exposed to, infected with or recovered from COVID-19 (not recorded which).

This clone was seen once. V is TRBV29-1 and J is TRBJ2-1; 9 nucleotides align to TRBD2. This CDR3 contains 13 residues. V shed 4 bases, J shed 4 bases, and the junction held 2 bases outside the gene matches. CDR1 and CDR2 from the germline V gene are SQVTM and ANQGSEA. CDR3 DNA sequence: TGCAGCGTTGCGAGCGGGGGGTACAATGAGCAGTTCTTC. Its protein is CSVASGGYNEQFF.

J is TRBJ1-5 and V is TRBV2; D may be TRBD1 (5 bases). From germline, CDR1 is SNHLY and CDR2 FYNNEI. V lost 5 bases and J lost 2, with 13 bases in between. CDR3 length equals 15 residues. DNA for the CDR3: TGTGCCAGCAGTACAGGTCCGATTGGCAATCAGCCCCAGCATTTT. Amino acids: CASSTGPIGNQPQHF.

This clone has a single count. The gene calls are TRBV28 and TRBJ1-1; unclear D gene. Germline assignment: CDR1 MDHEN and CDR2 SYDVKM. CDR3 length: 12 amino acids. Trimming took 3 bases from V and 10 from J, leaving 12 bases between them. CDR3 residues: CASSLTEGGAFF. CDR3 bases: TGTGCCAGCAGTTTGACCGAGGGTGGAGCTTTCTTT. The full variable domain, completed using reference TRBV28 and TRBJ1-1, is DVKVTQSSRYLVKRTGEKVFLECVQDMDHENMFWYRQDPGLGLRLIYFSYDVKMKEKGDIPEGYSVSREKKERFSLILESASTNQTSMYLCASSLTEGGAFFGQGTRLTVV.

J is TRBJ2-1 and V is TRBV3-1 (or the pseudogene TRBV3-2), with TRBD2 matching 7 bases. This CDR3 has 15 amino acids. The V gene's germline CDR1 is LGHDT and CDR2 YNNKEL (reference sequence). For the CDR3, the DNA is TGTGCTGCGGGAGAAGCGGGTAGCTCCTACAATGAGCAGTTCTTC. Residues: CAAGEAGSSYNEQFF.

Only one count was recorded for this clone. The gene calls are TRBV24-1 and TRBJ2-3; 10 nucleotides align to TRBD2. The CDR3 contains 17 residues. V gave up 5 bases and J gave up 0 bases; unmatched junction bases: 7. Germline V gene data show CDR1 as KGHDR and CDR2 as SFDVKD. CDR3 region: CATSGSGRAASTDTQYF. CDR3 nucleotides: TGTGCCACCAGTGGAAGCGGGAGGGCCGCCAGCACAGATACGCAGTATTTT.

The rearrangement uses TRBV2 and TRBJ2-1; weak D call: TRBD1 (5 bases). The CDR3 runs to 10 residues. The ends were cut back, 2 bases at V and 12 bases at J, with 5 bases in the middle. Germline lookup yields CDR1 SNHLY and CDR2 FYNNEI. DNA for the CDR3: TGTGCCAGCAGTGAAAGGGGGCAGTTCTTC. Translating it yields CASSERGQFF.